These 13 T cell receptor beta chains were sequenced from one sample in a study of T cell repertoires in cytomegalovirus infection. TCRdb analysed the reads with MiXCR anew, one entry per CDR3 protein. Of around 100,000 distinct CDR3 sequences detected, about 40% appear once; the ten largest clones hold roughly 74%. Their specific antigens are unknown. The starting material was CD8+ T cells from cultured PBMCs, obtained from culture after CMV antigen stimulation. Every receptor here comes from a human donor in good health (CMV status not recorded). Some clones in this sample may be carry-over from other donors' samples.

This clonotype was seen just once. The chain recombines TRBV6-5 with TRBJ2-5; 8 bases line up with TRBD2. CDR3 length: 17 amino acids. Germline V gene sequence: CDR1 MNHEY, CDR2 SVGAGI. Trimming took 7 bases from V and 1 from J; bases not matched to a gene: 14. CDR3 DNA sequence: TGTGCCAGCACTCCGGGCAGCAGGACTAGCTTCCAAGAGACCCAGTACTTC. Protein product: CASTPGSRTSFQETQYF.

This clonotype was observed a handful of times. The V call is TRBV19, the J call TRBJ1-1; a possible D gene is TRBD1 (5 bases). The germline V and J ends were trimmed by 4 bases and 11 bases, with 14 bases remaining between them. The CDR3 extends over 12 amino acids. Germline assignment: CDR1 LNHDA and CDR2 SQIVND (reference sequence). The CDR3 nucleotides are TGTGCCAGTAGTACGGGACTCCCTGGGGCTTTCTTT. Its translation is CASSTGLPGAFF.

This clonotype was seen once. V gene TRBV11-3 combines with J gene TRBJ2-1; unclear D gene. V was trimmed by 3 bases and J by 10 bases, leaving 13 bases between them. There are 13 residues in the CDR3. The germline CDR1 and CDR2 sequences are SGHNT and YENEEA. CDR3 sequence (DNA): TGTGCCAGCAGCTTCGGACCCTCCGGGGAGCAGTTCTTC. Its translation is CASSFGPSGEQFF. The complete variable domain, with remaining parts taken from reference TRBV11-3 and TRBJ2-1, reads EAGVVQSPRYKIIEKKQPVAFWCNPISGHNTLYWYLQNLGQGPELLIRYENEEAVDDSQLPKDRFSAERLKGVDSTLKIQPAELGDSAVYLCASSFGPSGEQFFGPGTRLTVL.

This clonotype was observed at least ten times. The V and J genes are TRBV7-2 and TRBJ2-2, with 9 bases matching TRBD1. The CDR3 totals 17 residues. Germline CDR1 and CDR2: SGHTA and FQGNSA. Trimming removed 1 base from V and 2 bases from J; junction bases left unmatched: 5. CDR3 in DNA: TGTGCCAGCAGCTTAGACTGGACAGGGGTAAACACCGGGGAGCTGTTTTTT. Amino acids: CASSLDWTGVNTGELFF.

V gene TRBV12-3 or TRBV12-4 combines with J gene TRBJ1-4; the D gene is possibly TRBD1 (5 bases). V lost 2 bases, J lost 1 base, and 14 bases lay in between. The CDR3 has 17 residues. CDR3 DNA sequence: TGTGCCAGCAGTTTAATCGGGCAGGGCCTAACTAATGAAAAACTGTTTTTT. Residues: CASSLIGQGLTNEKLFF.

In its sample, this clonotype was seen many times. The chain uses TRBV7-9 and TRBJ1-1; D is uncertain. The germline gives CDR1 SEHNR, CDR2 FQNEAQ (reference sequence). V lost 8 bases and J lost 4, with 8 bases in between. The CDR3 length is 11 residues. The CDR3 reads CASSAGTEAFF. In DNA form, the CDR3 reads TGTGCCAGCTCCGCGGGCACTGAAGCTTTCTTT.

This clonotype was counted a few times. This chain joins TRBV6-5 and TRBJ2-1; D remains unclear. The CDR3 has 11 amino acids. Germline CDR1 MNHEY, CDR2 SVGAGI. The V gene lost 0 bases and the J gene lost 7 bases, with 1 base spanning the gap. Here the CDR3 DNA reads TGTGCCAGCAGTTACTCGAATGAGCAGTTCTTC. It is translated as CASSYSNEQFF.

As DNA, the CDR3 is TGTGCCAGCAGCTTAGGATCAGGGCCTGAGCAGTTCTTC. Protein: CASSLGSGPEQFF. The rearrangement links TRBV7-9 to TRBJ2-1, with D maybe TRBD1 (5 bases). The CDR3 is 13 amino acids. Germline values: CDR1 SEHNR, CDR2 FQNEAQ (reference sequence). V lost 1 base and J 9 bases, leaving 10 bases between the germline ends.

This clonotype was detected only once. The DNA for the CDR3 is TGTGCCAGCAGTTTCTCTGTCACCGGGGGCTACACCTTC. Protein: CASSFSVTGGYTF. The chain combines TRBV28 with TRBJ1-2; D is unresolved. This CDR3 has 13 amino acids. The germline V and J ends were trimmed by 3 bases and 8 bases, with 13 bases remaining between them. Germline V CDR1 and CDR2: MDHEN, SYDVKM.

The chain joins TRBV7-9 to TRBJ2-2; the D gene is possibly TRBD2 (5 bases). The CDR3 length is 15 residues. The germline gives CDR1 SEHNR, CDR2 FQNEAQ (reference sequence). Trimming removed 5 bases from V and 5 bases from J, with 15 bases in between. The CDR3 protein is CASSAPGFETGELFF. The DNA for the CDR3 is TGTGCCAGCAGCGCCCCGGGGTTCGAAACCGGGGAGCTGTTTTTT. Filled out from reference TRBV7-9 and TRBJ2-2, the complete variable domain reads DTGVSQNPRHKITKRGQNVTFRCDPISEHNRLYWYRQTLGQGPEFLTYFQNEAQLEKSRLLSDRFSAERPKGSFSTLEIQRTEQGDSAMYLCASSAPGFETGELFFGEGSRLTVL.

The chain couples TRBV19 to TRBJ2-1; D perhaps matches TRBD2 (6 bases). Germline assignment: CDR1 LNHDA and CDR2 SQIVND (reference sequence). Trimming took off 1 base at V and 3 bases at J, with 10 bases between the two ends. The CDR3 is 15 amino acids. CDR3 nucleotides: TGTGCCAGTAGTATAGGCGCGGGGATCTACAATGAGCAGTTCTTC. This encodes CASSIGAGIYNEQFF.

This chain links TRBV2 with TRBJ2-7; a possible D gene is TRBD1 (5 bases). Germline V gene data show CDR1 as SNHLY and CDR2 as FYNNEI. The V end was cut by 4 bases, the J end by 3 bases, with 13 bases between. The CDR3 totals 14 residues. CDR3 in amino acids: CASSGQNSDYEQYF. CDR3 nucleotides: TGTGCCAGCAGTGGACAGAACAGTGACTACGAGCAGTACTTC.

V gene TRBV4-1 combines with J gene TRBJ2-5; TRBD2 agrees at 7 bases. The V segment lost 0 bases and the J segment 1 base; nucleotides outside the gene matches: 8. The CDR3 loop spans 17 amino acids. CDR1 and CDR2 from the germline V gene are MGHRA and YSYEKL. CDR3 sequence (DNA): TGCGCCAGCAGCCAAGAGGGCGGGCGGGGGACCCAAGAGACCCAGTACTTC. This sequence encodes CASSQEGGRGTQETQYF.